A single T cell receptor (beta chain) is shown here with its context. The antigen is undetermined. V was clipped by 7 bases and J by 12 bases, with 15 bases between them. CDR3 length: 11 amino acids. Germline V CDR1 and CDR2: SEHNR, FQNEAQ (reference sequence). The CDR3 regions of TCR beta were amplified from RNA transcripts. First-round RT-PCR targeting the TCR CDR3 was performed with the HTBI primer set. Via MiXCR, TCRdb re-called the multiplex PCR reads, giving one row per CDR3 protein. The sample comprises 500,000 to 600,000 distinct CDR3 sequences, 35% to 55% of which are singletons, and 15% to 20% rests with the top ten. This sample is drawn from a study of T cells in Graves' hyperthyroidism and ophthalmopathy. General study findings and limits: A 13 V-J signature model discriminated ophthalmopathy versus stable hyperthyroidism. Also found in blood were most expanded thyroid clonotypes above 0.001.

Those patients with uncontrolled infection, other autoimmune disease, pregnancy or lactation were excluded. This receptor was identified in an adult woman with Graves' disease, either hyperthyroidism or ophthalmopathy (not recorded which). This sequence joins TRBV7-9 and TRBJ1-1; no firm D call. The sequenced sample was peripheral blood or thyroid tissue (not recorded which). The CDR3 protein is CASTFTRGTFF. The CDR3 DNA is TGTGCCAGCACCTTTACCCGCGGGACTTTCTTT.